This T cell receptor beta chain was found in a study of CD8+ T cells in alopecia areata. Study-wide results and limits: A great number of expanded lesional clones endured in scalp and blood during tofacitinib. Scalp clonality dropped significantly under tofacitinib, as did expanded CD8+ top-100 clones.

The sequencing template was cDNA reverse transcribed from extracted RNA. Assay used: immunoSEQ multiplex PCR; TCRdb lists only in-frame clones, some missing. Among some 200,000 clones listed, 50% to 70% were seen once. This clone was picked up a small number of times. What it binds is not known. The sample's treatment: oral pan-JAK inhibitor, 5-10 mg twice daily. Samples from alopecia areata patients were lesional scalp punch biopsies and peripheral blood. Germline CDR1 and CDR2: ENHRY and SYGVKD. CDR3 length: 11 residues. The V end was cut by 2 bases, the J end by 14 bases, with 7 bases between. The receptor's source is a human donor with alopecia areata. V is TRBV10-3 and J is TRBJ1-6; D remains ambiguous. The sample in question was CD4+ T cells sorted from blood, obtained at week 4, from a patient treated with tofacitinib. The CDR3 protein is CAISEGQSLHF. The CDR3 nucleotides are TGTGCCATCAGTGAGGGCCAGTCCCTCCACTTT.